This T cell receptor (beta chain) was captured by sequencing in a study of early T cells in non-severe SARS-CoV-2 infection (dated by TCRdb to the early 2020s). Looking at the study overall: Bulk RNA from unsorted whole blood was used for TCR sequencing, so alpha and beta chains could not be paired.

Library generation was performed with 5' RACE. Sequencing was carried out with a NextSeq 500. In the TCR library protocol, unique molecular identifiers were attached to individual cDNA molecules to correct for PCR bias and sequencing error. TCR alpha and beta chains were both sequenced, and the abundances of alpha and beta sequences in each sample were closely correlated with each other. The authors' pipeline ran thus. Decombinator V4 was used to annotate the V gene, J gene and CDR3 of the TCR sequences. TCRs were defined as expanded if a significant change between any two time points was detected under a Poisson model with p below 0.0001. TCR abundances were normalised to the total number of TCRs sequenced in each sample and reported as counts per million. TRAV1-2 paired with TRAJ12, TRAJ20 or TRAJ33 defined MAIT TCRs, while TRAV10 paired with TRAJ18 defined iNKT TCRs. A search of VDJdb, accessed on 1 November 2021, was run for TCRs annotated to CMV, EBV and SARS-CoV-2, with TCRs annotated for multiple antigens excluded. In-frame beta chains were kept once TCRdb had trimmed the public reads at Q25 with fastp and called clones with MiXCR. Identical CDR3 protein sequences are pooled into one entry, listed with their most common genes and DNA. It is TCRdb's table, rather than the study itself, that gives the V and J calls and clone size. The sample records around 68,000 distinct CDR3 sequences, roughly an eighth of which are singletons. About 1.3% of the sample is in the top ten clones.

The CDR3 measures 14 amino acids from cysteine to phenylalanine. Only the CDR3 DNA is retained, 42 bases long and in frame from the first base. The germline V and J ends show losses of 8 bases and 3 bases respectively, and no gene match explains 8 bases of the junction. CDR1 and CDR2 are read off the germline V gene as MNHEY and SVGEGT. Broad study findings and their caveats: VDJdb matching was skewed toward anti-spike CD8 responses and likely underestimated virus-specific expansions by missing private and CD4 specificities.

The study was a case-control design nested within a healthcare worker cohort in London, UK, with weekly nasopharyngeal swab PCR tests and blood sampling. Between 23 and 31 March 2020, the week of the UK lockdown, healthcare workers were enrolled and then followed up weekly for as long as 16 weeks. This clonotype was observed many times. It has no known antigen specificity. No base qualities exist here, and no much larger clone lies one base off it. The receptor was isolated from an adult who was a healthcare worker with PCR-confirmed SARS-CoV-2 infection or an uninfected control (not recorded which). The chain is made from TRBV6-2 or TRBV6-3 and TRBJ1-2; TRBD1 agrees with 8 junctional bases. The starting material was whole blood, obtained at baseline. The CDR3 protein sequence reads: CASGTDRGDYGYTF. The base sequence is TGTGCCAGCGGAACTGACAGGGGTGACTATGGCTACACCTTC.